Listed here is a single T cell receptor (beta chain). The CDR3 covers 15 residues. The ends lost 6 bases at V and 2 bases at J; junction bases unmatched: 5. The V gene's germline CDR1 is SQVTM and CDR2 ANQGSEA. This record comes from a study of early T cells in non-severe SARS-CoV-2 infection. MiXCR, applied by TCRdb to the 5' RACE reads, yields one record per CDR3 protein. The data show some 80,000 distinct CDR3 sequences, roughly 13% seen once. The source is an adult who was a healthcare worker with PCR-confirmed SARS-CoV-2 infection or an uninfected control (not recorded which). Sequencing was carried out using whole blood. The genes are TRBV29-1 and TRBJ2-5, with 14 bases fitting TRBD2. CDR3 loop: CSVRTSGGPQETQYF. The CDR3 nucleotides are TGCAGCGTCCGGACTAGCGGGGGGCCACAAGAGACCCAGTACTTC.